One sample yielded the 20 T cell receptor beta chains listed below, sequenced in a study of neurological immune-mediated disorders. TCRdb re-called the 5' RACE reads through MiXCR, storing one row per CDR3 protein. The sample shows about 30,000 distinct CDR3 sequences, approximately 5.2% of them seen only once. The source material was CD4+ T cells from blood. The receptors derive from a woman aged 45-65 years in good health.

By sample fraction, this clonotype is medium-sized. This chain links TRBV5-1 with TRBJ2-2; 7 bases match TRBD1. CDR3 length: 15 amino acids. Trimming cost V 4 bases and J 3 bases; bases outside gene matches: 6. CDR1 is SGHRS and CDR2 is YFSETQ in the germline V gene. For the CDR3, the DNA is TGCGCCAGCAGCCTACAGGGGCCGGACACCGGGGAGCTGTTTTTT. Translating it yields CASSLQGPDTGELFF.

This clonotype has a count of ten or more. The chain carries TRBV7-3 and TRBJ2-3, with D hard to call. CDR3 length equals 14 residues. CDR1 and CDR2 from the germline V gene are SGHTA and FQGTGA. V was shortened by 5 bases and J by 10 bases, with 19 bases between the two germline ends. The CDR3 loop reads CASSANNQLWSQYF. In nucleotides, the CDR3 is TGTGCCAGCAGCGCAAACAACCAACTGTGGTCGCAGTATTTT.

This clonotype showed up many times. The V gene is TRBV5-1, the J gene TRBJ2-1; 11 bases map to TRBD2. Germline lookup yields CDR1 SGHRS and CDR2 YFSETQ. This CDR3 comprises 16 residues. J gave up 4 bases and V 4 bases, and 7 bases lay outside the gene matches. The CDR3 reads CASSPASGGIYNEQFF. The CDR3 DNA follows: TGCGCCAGCAGCCCTGCTAGCGGGGGGATTTACAATGAGCAGTTCTTC.

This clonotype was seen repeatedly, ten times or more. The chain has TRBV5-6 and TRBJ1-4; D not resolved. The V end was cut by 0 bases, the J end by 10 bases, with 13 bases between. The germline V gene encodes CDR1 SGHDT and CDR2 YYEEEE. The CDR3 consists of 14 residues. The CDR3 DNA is TGTGCCAGCAGCTTGGTCGACGGCCCGGGAAAACTGTTTTTT. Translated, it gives CASSLVDGPGKLFF.

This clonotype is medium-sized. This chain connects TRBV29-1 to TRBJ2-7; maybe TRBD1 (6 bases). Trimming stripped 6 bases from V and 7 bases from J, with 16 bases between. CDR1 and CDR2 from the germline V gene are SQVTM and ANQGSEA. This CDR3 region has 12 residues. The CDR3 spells CSVGATQGEQYF. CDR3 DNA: TGCAGCGTGGGGGCGACCCAGGGGGAGCAGTACTTC.

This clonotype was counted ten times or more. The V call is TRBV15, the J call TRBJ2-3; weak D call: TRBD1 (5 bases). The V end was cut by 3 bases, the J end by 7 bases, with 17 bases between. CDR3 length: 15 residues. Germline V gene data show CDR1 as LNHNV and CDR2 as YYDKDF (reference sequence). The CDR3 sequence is CATSSRWQGAHTQYF. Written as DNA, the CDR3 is TGTGCCACCAGCAGCCGGTGGCAGGGCGCGCATACGCAGTATTTT.

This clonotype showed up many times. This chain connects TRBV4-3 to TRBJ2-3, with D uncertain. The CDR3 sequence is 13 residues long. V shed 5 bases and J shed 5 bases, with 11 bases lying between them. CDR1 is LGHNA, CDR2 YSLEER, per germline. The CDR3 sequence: CASSALGLDTQYF. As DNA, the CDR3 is TGCGCCAGCAGCGCCCTAGGGCTAGATACGCAGTATTTT.

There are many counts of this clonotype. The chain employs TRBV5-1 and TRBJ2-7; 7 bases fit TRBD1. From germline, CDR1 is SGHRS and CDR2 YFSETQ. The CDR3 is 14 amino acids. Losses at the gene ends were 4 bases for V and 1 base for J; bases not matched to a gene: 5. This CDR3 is CASSPGQVSYEQYF. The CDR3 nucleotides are TGCGCCAGCAGCCCCGGACAGGTATCCTACGAGCAGTACTTC.

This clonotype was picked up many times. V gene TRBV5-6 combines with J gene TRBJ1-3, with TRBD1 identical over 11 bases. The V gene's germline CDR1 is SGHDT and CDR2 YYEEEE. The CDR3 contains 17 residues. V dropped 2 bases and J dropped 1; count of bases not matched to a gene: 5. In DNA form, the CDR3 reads TGTGCCAGCAGCTTCCCGGACAGGGGGCGTTCTGGAAACACCATATATTTT. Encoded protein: CASSFPDRGRSGNTIYF.

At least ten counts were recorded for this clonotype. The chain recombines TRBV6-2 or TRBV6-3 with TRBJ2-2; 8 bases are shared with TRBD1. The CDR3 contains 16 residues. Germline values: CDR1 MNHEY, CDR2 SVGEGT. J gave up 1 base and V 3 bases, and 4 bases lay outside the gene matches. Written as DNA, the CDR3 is TGTGCCAGCAGTTATGGCGGGACAGGGAACACCGGGGAGCTGTTTTTT. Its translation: CASSYGGTGNTGELFF.

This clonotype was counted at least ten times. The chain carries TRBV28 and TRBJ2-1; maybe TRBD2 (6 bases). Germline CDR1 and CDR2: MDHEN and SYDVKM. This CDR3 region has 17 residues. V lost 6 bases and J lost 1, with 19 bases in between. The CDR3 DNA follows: TGTGCCAGCAGCCCTGGGGCGGCGGGGAGATCCTACAATGAGCAGTTCTTC. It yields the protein CASSPGAAGRSYNEQFF. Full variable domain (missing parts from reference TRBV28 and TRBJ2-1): DVKVTQSSRYLVKRTGEKVFLECVQDMDHENMFWYRQDPGLGLRLIYFSYDVKMKEKGDIPEGYSVSREKKERFSLILESASTNQTSMYLCASSPGAAGRSYNEQFFGPGTRLTVL.

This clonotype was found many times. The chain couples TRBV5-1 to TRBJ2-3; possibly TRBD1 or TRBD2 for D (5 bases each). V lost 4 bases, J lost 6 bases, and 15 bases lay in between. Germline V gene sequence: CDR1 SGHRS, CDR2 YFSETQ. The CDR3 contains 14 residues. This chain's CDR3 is CASSTVTEGDTQYF. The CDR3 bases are TGCGCCAGCAGCACAGTCACAGAGGGGGATACGCAGTATTTT.

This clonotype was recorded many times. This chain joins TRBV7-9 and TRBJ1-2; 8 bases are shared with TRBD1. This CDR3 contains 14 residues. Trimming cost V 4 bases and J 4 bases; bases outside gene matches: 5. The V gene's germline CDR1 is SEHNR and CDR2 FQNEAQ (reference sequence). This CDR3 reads CASSSRTGIYGYTF. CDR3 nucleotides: TGTGCCAGCAGCTCCCGGACAGGGATCTATGGCTACACCTTC.

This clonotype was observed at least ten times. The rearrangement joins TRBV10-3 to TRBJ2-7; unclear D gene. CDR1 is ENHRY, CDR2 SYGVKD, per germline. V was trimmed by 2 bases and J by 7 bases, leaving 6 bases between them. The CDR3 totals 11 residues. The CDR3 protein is CAISEMGEQYF. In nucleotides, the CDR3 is TGTGCCATCAGTGAGATGGGTGAGCAGTACTTC.

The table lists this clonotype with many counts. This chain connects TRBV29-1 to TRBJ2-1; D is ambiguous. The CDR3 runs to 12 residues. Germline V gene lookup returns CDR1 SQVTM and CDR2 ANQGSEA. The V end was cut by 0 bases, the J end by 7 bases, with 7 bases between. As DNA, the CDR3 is TGCAGCGTTGAAGATCTGGAGAATGAGCAGTTCTTC. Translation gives CSVEDLENEQFF.

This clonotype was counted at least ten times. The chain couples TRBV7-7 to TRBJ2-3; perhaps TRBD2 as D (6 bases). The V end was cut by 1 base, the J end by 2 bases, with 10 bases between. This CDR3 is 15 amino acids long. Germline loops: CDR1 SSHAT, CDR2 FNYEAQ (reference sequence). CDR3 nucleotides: TGTGCCAGCAGCTTAGGCGGGGTATCCACAGATACGCAGTATTTT. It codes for CASSLGGVSTDTQYF.

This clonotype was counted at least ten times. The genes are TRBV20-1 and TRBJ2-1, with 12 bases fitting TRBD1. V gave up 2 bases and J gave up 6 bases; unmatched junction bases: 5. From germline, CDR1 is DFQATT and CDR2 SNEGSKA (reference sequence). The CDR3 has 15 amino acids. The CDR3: CSARKGQGASNEQFF. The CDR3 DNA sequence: TGCAGTGCTAGAAAGGGACAGGGGGCTTCCAATGAGCAGTTCTTC.

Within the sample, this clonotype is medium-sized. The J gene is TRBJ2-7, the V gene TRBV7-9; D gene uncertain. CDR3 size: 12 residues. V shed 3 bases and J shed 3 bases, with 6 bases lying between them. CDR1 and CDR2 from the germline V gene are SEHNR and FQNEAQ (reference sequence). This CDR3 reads CASSFDHYEQYF. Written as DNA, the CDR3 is TGTGCCAGCAGCTTCGACCACTACGAGCAGTACTTC.

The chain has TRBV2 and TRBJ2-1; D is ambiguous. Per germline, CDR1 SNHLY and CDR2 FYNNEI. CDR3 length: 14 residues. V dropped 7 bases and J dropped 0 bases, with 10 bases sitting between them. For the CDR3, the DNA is TGTGCCAGCAATGGGCTCGGCTCCTACAATGAGCAGTTCTTC. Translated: CASNGLGSYNEQFF.

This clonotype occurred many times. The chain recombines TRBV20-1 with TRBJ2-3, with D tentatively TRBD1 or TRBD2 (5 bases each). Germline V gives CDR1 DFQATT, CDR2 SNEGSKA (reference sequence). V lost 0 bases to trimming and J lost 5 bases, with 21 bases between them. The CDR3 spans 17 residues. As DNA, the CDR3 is TGCAGTGCTAGAGATGTGAGGGACGCCAATGTTCAAGATACGCAGTATTTT. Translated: CSARDVRDANVQDTQYF.